This T cell receptor (beta chain) is drawn from a study of T-cell reconstitution after alpha-beta-depleted transplantation in children. Study-level findings and limits: The study traced high day-60 TCRbeta diversity in some patients to surviving recipient T cells and thymic progenitors. A year post-transplant, T-cell counts and diversity derived mostly from newly produced T cells. Reports say that about two months after transplant, the alpha-beta T cells came out of several hundred graft clones that had expanded.

Germline V lookup: CDR1 MNHNS, CDR2 SASEGT. This CDR3 comprises 15 residues. The J segment lost 2 bases and the V segment lost 6 bases, leaving 6 bases of the junction unmatched. This sample's TCRbeta library carried unique molecular identifier barcodes. MiXCR, applied by TCRdb to the PCR reads, yields one record per CDR3 protein. In the table there are nearly 250,000 distinct CDR3 sequences, just under 8.5% of which are singletons. Many counts were recorded for this clonotype. Antigen specificity is unknown. Sequences were derived from PBMCs, mostly from graft donor cells, sampled 180 days after TCRalphabeta/CD19-depleted stem cell transplant. The sequence derives from a male patient under 18 who had a stem cell transplant for acute lymphoblastic leukemia, so the T cells may come from the graft donor. The chain combines TRBV6-1 with TRBJ2-5; 10 bases align to TRBD2. CDR3 amino acids: CASRVWTSGQETQYF. DNA of the CDR3: TGTGCCAGCAGGGTTTGGACTAGCGGACAAGAGACCCAGTACTTC.